These 28 T cell receptor beta chains were all obtained from the same sample, sequenced in a study of blood T cell repertoires in COVID-19 (dated by TCRdb to 2019 to 2021). The method was the immunoSEQ multiplex PCR assay. Not all clones reach the TCRdb copy of this immuneACCESS table, which keeps in-frame sequences only. Checked studies attribute under half of the gap to unresolved V genes and leave the rest unexplained. The sample table contains fewer than 70,000 clones; only one count was recorded for roughly 90% of them. The biggest ten clones account for more than 9% of the sample. Sequencing was performed on peripheral blood. These receptors came from a woman over 75 with active COVID-19.

The chain links TRBV6-6 to TRBJ1-2; TRBD1 matches 9 bases. Unmatched junction bases numbered 24, after V lost 5 bases and J lost 8 bases. This CDR3 contains 19 residues. Germline V gene lookup returns CDR1 MNHNY and CDR2 SVGAGI (reference sequence). CDR3 sequence (DNA): TGTGCCAGCAGTCGGTATATAGTCGACAGCGGGGACAGGGCGGAGGGCTACACCTTC. Protein product: CASSRYIVDSGDRAEGYTF.

In its sample, this clone was seen once. The chain joins TRBV4-1 to TRBJ2-5; D not resolved. Trimming took 1 base from V and 3 from J, leaving 3 bases between them. This CDR3 has 12 amino acids. Looked up from germline, CDR1 is MGHRA and CDR2 is YSYEKL. CDR3 bases: TGCGCCAGCAGCCAAGTCGAAGAGACCCAGTACTTC. Protein: CASSQVEETQYF.

The J gene is TRBJ2-2, the V gene TRBV6-5; unclear D gene. The V end was cut by 6 bases, the J end by 1 base, with 9 bases between. The length of the CDR3 is 14 residues. The germline V gene encodes CDR1 MNHEY and CDR2 SVGAGI. This CDR3 reads CASRRRQNTGELFF. DNA for the CDR3: TGTGCCAGCAGACGCCGACAGAACACCGGGGAGCTGTTTTTT.

This chain joins TRBV3-1 (or the pseudogene TRBV3-2) and TRBJ1-1; 8 bases line up with TRBD1. V was pared by 4 bases and J by 3 bases, with 10 bases of the junction left unmatched. CDR1 and CDR2 (germline): LGHDT, YNNKEL (reference sequence). The CDR3 extends over 16 amino acids. In nucleotides, the CDR3 is TGTGCCAGCAGCCCTCTTTTGGGGACAGGCTACACTGAAGCTTTCTTT. It is translated as CASSPLLGTGYTEAFF.

The CDR3 nucleotides read TGTGCCAGCAGCGCCATCGGGGGGGCGGGTGAGCAGTTCTTC. Translating gives CASSAIGGAGEQFF. This rearrangement joins TRBV7-2 to TRBJ2-1, with 8 bases lining up with TRBD2. V was clipped by 5 bases and J by 9 bases; unmatched bases: 9. Germline assignment: CDR1 SGHTA and CDR2 FQGNSA. The CDR3 loop spans 14 amino acids.

The chain combines TRBV5-1 with TRBJ2-3, with D perhaps matching TRBD1 (6 bases). Per germline, CDR1 SGHRS and CDR2 YFSETQ. The CDR3 covers 16 residues. V lost 0 bases and J lost 4, with 15 bases in between. CDR3 amino acids: CASSLGSQGLADTQYF. CDR3 nucleotides: TGCGCCAGCAGCTTGGGGTCACAGGGATTGGCAGATACGCAGTATTTT.

The chain recombines TRBV9 with TRBJ2-3; 9 bases line up with TRBD1. Unmatched junction bases numbered 20, after V lost 3 bases and J lost 3 bases. Germline V gene lookup returns CDR1 SGDLS and CDR2 YYNGEE. The CDR3 contains 20 residues. The CDR3 is CASSATSGTGTIKLTDTQYF. In DNA form, the CDR3 reads TGTGCCAGCAGCGCTACTTCCGGGACAGGGACCATCAAACTGACAGATACGCAGTATTTT. The variable domain in full, with the rest retrieved from reference TRBV9 and TRBJ2-3, is DSGVTQTPKHLITATGQRVTLRCSPRSGDLSVYWYQQSLDQGLQFLIQYYNGEERAKGNILERFSAQQFPDLHSELNLSSLELGDSALYFCASSATSGTGTIKLTDTQYFGPGTRLTVL.

This chain links TRBV29-1 with TRBJ1-1; TRBD1 matches 7 bases. Germline assignment: CDR1 SQVTM and CDR2 ANQGSEA. The J segment lost 4 bases and the V segment lost 3 bases, leaving 5 bases of the junction unmatched. This CDR3 region has 13 residues. This chain's CDR3 is CSVEGQPGTEAFF. DNA of the CDR3: TGCAGCGTTGAGGGACAGCCCGGCACTGAAGCTTTCTTT.

This chain joins TRBV5-1 and TRBJ2-5; TRBD1 agrees at 7 bases. This CDR3 region has 16 residues. Per the germline V gene, CDR1 is SGHRS and CDR2 is YFSETQ. V dropped 2 bases and J dropped 4; count of bases not matched to a gene: 11. CDR3 in DNA: TGCGCCAGCAGCTTCCGATCTACAGGGGCAGGAGAGACCCAGTACTTC. It specifies CASSFRSTGAGETQYF.

The V gene is TRBV11-2, the J gene TRBJ2-5, with 11 bases identical to TRBD2. The germline gives CDR1 SGHAT, CDR2 FQNNGV. The CDR3 has 17 residues. V was clipped by 2 bases and J by 4 bases; unmatched bases: 9. CDR3 residues: CASSLRFTSGRRETQYF. Written as DNA, the CDR3 is TGTGCCAGCAGCTTAAGATTCACTAGCGGGAGAAGAGAGACCCAGTACTTC.

This chain uses TRBV28 with TRBJ1-2; D not certain. Trimming shortened V by 5 bases and J by 4 bases, and 11 bases separated the two germline ends. CDR1 and CDR2 (germline): MDHEN, SYDVKM. The CDR3 consists of 13 residues. The CDR3 spells CASSIELGYGYTF. DNA of the CDR3: TGTGCCAGCAGTATCGAGCTAGGCTATGGCTACACCTTC.

The gene calls are TRBV24-1 and TRBJ2-1; D possibly corresponds to TRBD1 (6 bases). The CDR3 totals 15 residues. Between the trimmed V and J ends, which lost 2 bases and 4 bases, there was a span of 11 bases. Germline CDR1 and CDR2: KGHDR and SFDVKD. The CDR3 region has the DNA TGTGCCACCAGTGATTCGGTTCAGGGGTACAATGAGCAGTTCTTC. Its translation is CATSDSVQGYNEQFF.

This clone was observed a handful of times. The chain uses TRBV5-1 and TRBJ2-2; no clear D. Germline V CDR1 and CDR2: SGHRS, YFSETQ. The CDR3 spans 14 residues. Deletions cut 4 bases from V and 6 bases from J, with 13 bases between. CDR3 region: CASSLLQTPGELFF. CDR3 nucleotide sequence: TGCGCCAGCAGCCTTCTACAGACCCCCGGGGAGCTGTTTTTT.

The genes are TRBV20-1 and TRBJ1-4; D is ambiguous. V was pared by 3 bases and J by 4 bases, with 9 bases between. This CDR3 region has 13 residues. Germline V gene lookup returns CDR1 DFQATT and CDR2 SNEGSKA (reference sequence). The DNA of the CDR3 is TGCAGTGCTAGTGGCCAGAATAATGAAAAACTGTTTTTT. Protein sequence: CSASGQNNEKLFF.

Only one count was recorded for this clone. The rearrangement links TRBV5-6 to TRBJ2-5; no firm D call. CDR3 size: 14 residues. The V gene lost 4 bases and the J gene lost 0 bases, with 10 bases spanning the gap. CDR1 and CDR2 from the germline V gene are SGHDT and YYEEEE. The CDR3 here is CASSPPSDQETQYF. The CDR3 DNA reads as TGTGCCAGCAGCCCCCCCAGCGACCAAGAGACCCAGTACTTC.

The rearrangement uses TRBV7-6 and TRBJ1-2; TRBD1 matches 9 bases. After removal of 5 bases from V and 2 bases from J, the junction contained 9 bases not matched to a gene. The germline gives CDR1 SGHVS, CDR2 FNYEAQ. The CDR3 spans 16 residues. The CDR3 DNA sequence: TGTGCCAGCAGCAACGACCGGACAGGGGACAACTATGGCTACACCTTC. This codes for CASSNDRTGDNYGYTF.

CDR3 amino acids: CSVGRGPYEQYF. CDR3 coding DNA: TGCAGCGTCGGCAGGGGGCCATACGAGCAGTACTTC. The chain joins TRBV29-1 to TRBJ2-7; 8 positions match TRBD1. Looked up from germline, CDR1 is SQVTM and CDR2 is ANQGSEA. CDR3 length equals 12 residues. V was pared by 6 bases and J by 4 bases, with 5 bases of the junction left unmatched.

J is TRBJ2-5 and V is TRBV20-1, with D hard to call. CDR1 is DFQATT, CDR2 SNEGSKA, per germline (reference sequence). V shed 5 bases and J shed 5 bases, with 9 bases lying between them. The CDR3 has 11 residues. The DNA for the CDR3 is TGCAGTGCTGCTTCCCGGGAGACCCAGTACTTC. Translation: CSAASRETQYF.

This chain connects TRBV5-1 to TRBJ1-1; 10 nucleotides line up with TRBD1. CDR1 and CDR2 (germline): SGHRS, YFSETQ. V was pared by 2 bases and J by 0 bases, with 10 bases of the junction left unmatched. The CDR3 is made up of 18 amino acids. The CDR3 region is CASSFGTGAANMNTEAFF. In DNA, the CDR3 is TGCGCCAGCAGCTTCGGGACAGGGGCCGCTAACATGAACACTGAAGCTTTCTTT.

The chain uses TRBV2 and TRBJ2-5, with TRBD1 identical over 7 bases. CDR1 and CDR2 from the germline V gene are SNHLY and FYNNEI. V trimming: 8 bases; J trimming: 9 bases; junction bases outside the gene matches: 9. This CDR3 comprises 12 residues. The CDR3 DNA reads TGTGCCAGCGAGACAGGGTTTGAGGCCCAGTACTTC. Its protein product is CASETGFEAQYF.

This sequence joins TRBV12-3 or TRBV12-4 and TRBJ1-2; D gene uncertain. The CDR3 sequence is 13 residues long. Trimming removed 3 bases from V and 4 bases from J, with 9 bases in between. Written as DNA, the CDR3 is TGTGCCAGCAGTTTGGGCAGCTCCTATGGCTACACCTTC. Translation gives CASSLGSSYGYTF.

The chain recombines TRBV19 with TRBJ1-2, with 7 bases aligning to TRBD1. This CDR3 is 16 amino acids long. V was clipped by 3 bases and J by 2 bases; unmatched bases: 9. Germline V gene lookup returns CDR1 LNHDA and CDR2 SQIVND (reference sequence). For the CDR3, the DNA is TGTGCCAGTAGTATCACAACAGGGGATAACAACTATGGCTACACCTTC. Encoded protein: CASSITTGDNNYGYTF.

The chain employs TRBV28 and TRBJ1-1; 8 positions match TRBD1. The CDR3 spans 16 residues. Germline CDR1 is MDHEN and CDR2 is SYDVKM. V was pared by 8 bases and J by 1 base, with 12 bases of the junction left unmatched. DNA for the CDR3: TGTGCCAGCCACGGGCCGGGACAGGTGAAGAACACTGAAGCTTTCTTT. Protein product: CASHGPGQVKNTEAFF.

This clone was counted a single time. The V and J genes are TRBV5-1 and TRBJ1-1; TRBD1 matches 8 bases. Unmatched junction bases numbered 11, after V lost 5 bases and J lost 5 bases. This CDR3 has 15 amino acids. From germline, CDR1 is SGHRS and CDR2 YFSETQ. CDR3 nucleotides: TGCGCCAGCAGGCCTGGACAGGGCCAAGGGACTGAAGCTTTCTTT. This gives the protein CASRPGQGQGTEAFF. The full variable domain, rest sourced from reference TRBV5-1 and TRBJ1-1, is KAGVTQTPRYLIKTRGQQVTLSCSPISGHRSVSWYQQTPGQGLQFLFEYFSETQRNKGNFPGRFSGRQFSNSRSEMNVSTLELGDSALYLCASRPGQGQGTEAFFGQGTRLTVV.

This chain uses TRBV7-9 with TRBJ2-2; 7 positions match TRBD1. Germline V gene lookup returns CDR1 SEHNR and CDR2 FQNEAQ (reference sequence). J gave up 6 bases and V 10 bases, and 11 bases lay outside the gene matches. This CDR3 spans 14 amino acids. Here the CDR3 reads CATRQGALAGELFF. DNA for the CDR3: TGTGCCACCAGACAGGGAGCTCTAGCCGGGGAGCTGTTTTTT.

As to this clone: An end of the junction differs from the germline gene, which may be a read error. The V gene is TRBV6-4, the J gene TRBJ2-2; maybe TRBD2 (5 bases). Germline V gene lookup returns CDR1 MRHNA and CDR2 SNTAGT. This CDR3 is built from 13 residues. The CDR3 DNA reads TGTGCCAGCAGTGACCCCCCGTACCGGGGAGCTGTTTTT. Protein product: CASSDPPYRGAVF.

V gene TRBV4-1 combines with J gene TRBJ2-1; D may correspond to TRBD1 or TRBD2 (11 bases each). Germline V gives CDR1 MGHRA, CDR2 YSYEKL. This CDR3 has 20 amino acids. Trimming left V 4 bases short and J 8 bases short, with 33 bases between. CDR3 in amino acids: CASSRESGQGGIAGGHEQFF. CDR3 DNA: TGCGCCAGCAGCCGGGAATCGGGACAGGGGGGAATAGCGGGAGGGCATGAGCAGTTCTTC.

CDR3 bases: TGTGCCAGCAGCCCCCCGGGACAGGGGGCTGTGTTTTTT. Residues: CASSPPGQGAVFF. The chain links TRBV7-9 to TRBJ2-2; 12 nucleotides align to TRBD1. CDR1 and CDR2 from the germline V gene are SEHNR and FQNEAQ (reference sequence). The CDR3 totals 13 residues. V dropped 5 bases and J dropped 15; count of bases not matched to a gene: 7. The full variable domain, completed using reference TRBV7-9 and TRBJ2-2, is DTGVSQNPRHKITKRGQNVTFRCDPISEHNRLYWYRQTLGQGPEFLTYFQNEAQLEKSRLLSDRFSAERPKGSFSTLEIQRTEQGDSAMYLCASSPPGQGAVFFGEGSRLTVL.